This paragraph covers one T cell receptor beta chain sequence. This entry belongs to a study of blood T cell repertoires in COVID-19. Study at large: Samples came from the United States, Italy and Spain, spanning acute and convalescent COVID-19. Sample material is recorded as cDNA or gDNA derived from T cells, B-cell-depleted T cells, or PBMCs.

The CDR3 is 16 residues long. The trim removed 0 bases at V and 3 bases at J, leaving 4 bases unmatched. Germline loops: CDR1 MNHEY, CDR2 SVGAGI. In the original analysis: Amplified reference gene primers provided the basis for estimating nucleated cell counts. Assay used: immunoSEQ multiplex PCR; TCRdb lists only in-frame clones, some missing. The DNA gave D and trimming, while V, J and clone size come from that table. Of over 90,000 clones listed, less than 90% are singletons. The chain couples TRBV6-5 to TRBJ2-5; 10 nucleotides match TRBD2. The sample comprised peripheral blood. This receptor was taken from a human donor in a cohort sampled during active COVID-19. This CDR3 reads CASSYSGTSVKETQYF. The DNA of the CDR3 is TGTGCCAGCAGTTACTCCGGGACTAGCGTCAAAGAGACCCAGTACTTC.